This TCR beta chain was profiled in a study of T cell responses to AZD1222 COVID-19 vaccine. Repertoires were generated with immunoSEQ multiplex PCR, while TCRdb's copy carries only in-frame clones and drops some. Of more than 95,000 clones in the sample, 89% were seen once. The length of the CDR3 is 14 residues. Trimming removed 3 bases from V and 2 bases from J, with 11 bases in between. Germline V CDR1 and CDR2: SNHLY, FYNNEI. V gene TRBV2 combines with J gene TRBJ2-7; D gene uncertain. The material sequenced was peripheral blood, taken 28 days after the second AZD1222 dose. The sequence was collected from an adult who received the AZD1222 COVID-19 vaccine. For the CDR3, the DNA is TGTGCCAGCAGTGAGTGGGCGCTTACCTACGAGCAGTACTTC. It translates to CASSEWALTYEQYF.